This T cell receptor beta chain stems from a study of CD8+ T cells in alopecia areata (dated by TCRdb to the late 2010s). Concerning the study at large: In both human patients and the C3H/HeJ mouse model, the study applied high-throughput TCRbeta sequencing to look at T cell clonal expansion in alopecia areata. Scalp clonality was compared among normal scalp (n=4), patchy alopecia areata scalp (n=8), and alopecia totalis/universalis scalp (n=8). immunoSEQ multiplex PCR using 35 Vbeta forward primers and 13 Jbeta reverse primers was used to amplify TCRbeta CDR3 regions. Scalp tissue and sorted CD4+ and CD8+ peripheral blood T cells from patchy and totalis/universalis alopecia areata patients and from healthy controls were covered by human TCRbeta sequencing. RNA was obtained with the PAXgene miRNA kit for fixed scalp, the miRNeasy kit for PBMCs, and the RNeasy kit for mouse skin. The paper's findings and limits, for the study overall: TCR sequences shared between patients were less clear than in mice, possibly partly because of HLA diversity in the patient population. Higher clonality and more expanded CD8+ clones were observed in lesional scalp than in normal scalp, particularly in alopecia totalis/universalis, a finding suggestive of antigenic drive. Unlike mouse skin, where gammadelta T cells dominate, normal human skin contains resident alphabeta T cells that get sequenced too, which complicates analysis of the scalp TCR repertoire.

V and J are trimmed by 7 bases and 6 bases, and the gene matches miss 6 bases of the junction. According to the germline V gene, CDR1 reads SQVTM and CDR2 reads ANQGSEA. The CDR3 measures 12 amino acids from cysteine to phenylalanine. Of all the DNA, just the CDR3 is kept, 36 bases in frame from base 1. This clone was seen more than once but under ten times. Its specific antigen is unknown. One base away there is no much larger clone; base qualities are not given. PBMCs were isolated by density centrifugation and stained for CD3, CD4 and CD8, and CD4+ and CD8+ T cells were sorted on a FACSAria. Scalp biopsies and blood samples were provided by unaffected controls. The receptor library was made with the immunoSEQ multiplex PCR assay. To provide template for TCR sequencing, every sample had RNA extracted and reverse transcribed into cDNA. First-strand cDNA was synthesized with SuperScript III using a 2:1 mix of oligo-dT and random hexamers. A synthetic immune receptor repertoire was used to measure amplification bias, and any remaining bias was corrected computationally. In the authors' own workflow: Raw reads were preprocessed for error removal, and CDR3 was defined according to IMGT conventions as running from the conserved cysteine to phenylalanine. Clonality was computed as 1 minus the Shannon entropy, with the entropy normalized by log2 of the number of productive unique TCRs. Scalp TCRbeta sequences were cross-referenced with sorted blood CD4 and CD8 repertoires so that the CD4 or CD8 identity of scalp clones could be inferred. TCRdb carries this immuneACCESS record with in-frame sequences only. Its versions omit some clonotypes, under half of them owing to an unresolved V gene in the studies checked, with the rest unexplained. V, J and clone size were drawn from that table, and D and trimming were deduced from the DNA. This sample has some 100,000 clones in its table, and approximately 60% of those were observed once. The ten most abundant clones make up around 2.8% of the sample.

Sample: CD4+ T cells sorted from blood. The sequence was obtained from a human donor in good health. The V and J genes are TRBV29-1 and TRBJ2-1; TRBD1 aligns with 7 central bases. This receptor has the CDR3 CSGRQGGNEQFF. The nucleotide sequence reads as follows: TGCAGCGGCCGACAGGGTGGCAATGAGCAGTTCTTC.